These 24 T cell receptor beta chains were sequenced from one sample in a study of OX40 agonist ivuxolimab in advanced cancers. Profiling relied on immunoSEQ multiplex PCR, and the TCRdb table lists in-frame clones only, not all of them. The sample holds about 7,800 clones, 73% seen once. Specimen: CD4+ or CD8+ T cells sorted from blood, collected in a trial of the OX40 agonist ivuxolimab. The source of these receptors is an adult with an advanced solid tumor such as melanoma, head and neck, liver or kidney cancer.

The CDR3, as DNA: TGTGCCAGCAGCCTACATTGGCATCATCAGCCCCAGCATTTT. Protein: CASSLHWHHQPQHF. This rearrangement joins TRBV21-1 to TRBJ1-5. TRBV21-1 constitutes a pseudogene. The CDR3 is 14 residues long.

This chain connects TRBV7-2 to TRBJ2-7; the match to TRBD1 covers 8 bases. The CDR3 has 13 amino acids. Germline V gene lookup returns CDR1 SGHTA and CDR2 FQGNSA. The V gene end was trimmed by 5 bases and the J gene end by 5 bases; junction bases not matched to a gene: 5. In nucleotides, the CDR3 is TGTGCCAGCAGCCTAACACAGGGGGACGAGCAGTACTTC. Its protein product is CASSLTQGDEQYF.

The chain couples TRBV19 to TRBJ1-3, with 7 bases lining up with TRBD1. J gave up 0 bases and V 7 bases, and 6 bases lay outside the gene matches. Germline V CDR1 and CDR2: LNHDA, SQIVND (reference sequence). This CDR3 has 15 residues. In DNA, the CDR3 is TGTGCCAGTACCACGGGACAGCTCTCTGGAAACACCATATATTTT. Translation: CASTTGQLSGNTIYF.

This clone appeared once. The genes are TRBV9 and TRBJ1-6; D uncertain. The CDR3 is made up of 17 amino acids. CDR1 is SGDLS, CDR2 YYNGEE, per germline. Trimming stripped 3 bases from V and 8 bases from J, with 21 bases between. CDR3 amino acids: CASSAEHQLTKDSPLHF. CDR3 DNA sequence: TGTGCCAGCAGCGCCGAACACCAACTTACAAAGGATTCACCCCTCCACTTT.

The J gene is TRBJ1-1, the V gene TRBV6-4; D unresolved. This CDR3 has 13 amino acids. V was cut by 3 bases and J by 0 bases, with 5 bases left in between. Germline assignment: CDR1 MRHNA and CDR2 SNTAGT. The DNA for the CDR3 is TGTGCCAGCAGTGAGGGGTTGAACACTGAAGCTTTCTTT. Translation gives CASSEGLNTEAFF.

The chain combines TRBV19 with TRBJ1-2; D is undetermined. The germline CDR1 and CDR2 sequences are LNHDA and SQIVND (reference sequence). V dropped 6 bases and J dropped 14 bases, with 13 bases sitting between them. The CDR3 totals 10 residues. The CDR3 loop is CASSSTRRTF. The CDR3 DNA reads as TGTGCCAGTAGCAGTACGAGGAGGACCTTC.

The chain uses TRBV6-5 and TRBJ2-1; 9 nucleotides line up with TRBD1. CDR1 MNHEY and CDR2 SVGAGI come from the germline V gene. The CDR3 is made up of 13 amino acids. V lost 5 bases, J lost 8 bases, and 4 bases stayed unmatched. CDR3 DNA sequence: TGTGCCAGCAGTCCGGACAGGGGCCATGAGCAGTTCTTC. This gives the protein CASSPDRGHEQFF.

The V gene is TRBV6-1, the J gene TRBJ2-7; no clear D. The CDR3 runs to 10 residues. The V end was cut by 8 bases, the J end by 5 bases, with 7 bases between. The germline V gene encodes CDR1 MNHNS and CDR2 SASEGT. The CDR3 is CASRDHEQYF. The CDR3 DNA reads as TGTGCCAGCCGAGACCACGAGCAGTACTTC.

This clone was counted between two and nine times. This chain links TRBV9 with TRBJ1-1, with D possibly being TRBD1 (5 bases). V lost 4 bases and J lost 6, with 13 bases in between. Per the germline V gene, CDR1 is SGDLS and CDR2 is YYNGEE. The CDR3 is 13 residues long. The CDR3 region is CASSPPDSAEAFF. CDR3 bases: TGTGCCAGCAGCCCCCCCGACAGTGCTGAAGCTTTCTTT.

For the CDR3, the DNA is TGTGCCAGCAGTTCGAGCGGGAGGGCCCTCTACGAGCAGTACTTC. Protein: CASSSSGRALYEQYF. The V gene is TRBV6-5, the J gene TRBJ2-7; TRBD2 matches at 10 bases. Germline CDR1 reads MNHEY; CDR2 reads SVGAGI. Trimming at V came to 4 bases and at J to 3 bases, leaving 6 bases not matched to a gene. The CDR3 has 15 amino acids.

The chain joins TRBV7-9 to TRBJ2-1; D is tentatively TRBD1 or TRBD2 (7 bases each). V gave up 5 bases and J gave up 10 bases, with 18 bases separating them. The length of the CDR3 is 14 residues. Germline CDR1 SEHNR, CDR2 FQNEAQ (reference sequence). The DNA of the CDR3 is TGTGCCAGCAGCCCGAACAGGGGAGGGGTCGAGCAGTTCTTC. Translation gives CASSPNRGGVEQFF.

The gene calls are TRBV6-5 and TRBJ2-7; D is unresolved. Germline V gene lookup returns CDR1 MNHEY and CDR2 SVGAGI. Trimming shortened V by 4 bases and J by 1 base, and 8 bases separated the two germline ends. The CDR3 extends over 13 amino acids. Written as DNA, the CDR3 is TGTGCCAGCAGTTCCCTCGGGTCCTACGAGCAGTACTTC. Its protein product is CASSSLGSYEQYF.

The chain employs TRBV2 and TRBJ1-1; D might be TRBD1 (5 bases). Trimming cost V 5 bases and J 11 bases, with 9 bases left between them. The CDR3 runs 10 residues. CDR1 is SNHLY, CDR2 FYNNEI, per germline. The CDR3 bases are TGTGCCAGCAGTTGGAACAGGGCTTTCTTT. As protein: CASSWNRAFF.

The rearrangement links TRBV7-9 to TRBJ1-1; no definite D call. The CDR3 runs 13 residues. Trimming left V 5 bases short and J 4 bases short, with 11 bases between. The V gene's germline CDR1 is SEHNR and CDR2 FQNEAQ (reference sequence). The CDR3 reads CASSPGGSTEAFF. The CDR3 nucleotides are TGTGCCAGCAGCCCAGGTGGCAGCACTGAAGCTTTCTTT.

This chain connects TRBV7-9 to TRBJ2-7; possible D gene TRBD1, 6 bases. The CDR3 runs to 17 residues. V dropped 4 bases and J dropped 4 bases, with 23 bases sitting between them. The germline V gene encodes CDR1 SEHNR and CDR2 FQNEAQ (reference sequence). DNA of the CDR3: TGTGCCAGCAGCTCCTTACACCTCTCCGGGACATTTTACGAGCAGTACTTC. This codes for CASSSLHLSGTFYEQYF.

The J gene is TRBJ1-1, the V gene TRBV25-1; 7 bases are a match to TRBD1. This CDR3 contains 13 residues. Germline V CDR1 and CDR2: MGHDK, SYGVNS. Unmatched junction bases numbered 1, after V lost 6 bases and J lost 0 bases. In DNA form, the CDR3 reads TGTGCCAGCAGGAGGGGGCTGAACACTGAAGCTTTCTTT. It codes for CASRRGLNTEAFF.

This clone was detected a few times. V usage is TRBV7-9 and J usage is TRBJ2-1; D gene uncertain. CDR3 length equals 11 residues. Trimming removed 2 bases from V and 5 bases from J, with 1 base in between. From germline, CDR1 is SEHNR and CDR2 FQNEAQ (reference sequence). The CDR3 sequence is CASSLNNEQFF. CDR3 nucleotide sequence: TGTGCCAGCAGCTTAAACAATGAGCAGTTCTTC.

V is TRBV5-6 and J is TRBJ2-6; D remains unclear. The CDR3 has 15 residues. CDR1 and CDR2 from the germline V gene are SGHDT and YYEEEE. The V end lost 4 bases, the J end lost 0 bases, and 8 bases lay between the germline ends. The CDR3 loop is CASSLGNSGANVLTF. The CDR3 bases are TGTGCCAGCAGCCTGGGGAACTCTGGGGCCAACGTCCTGACTTTC. The full variable domain, completed using reference TRBV5-6 and TRBJ2-6, is DAGVTQSPTHLIKTRGQQVTLRCSPKSGHDTVSWYQQALGQGPQFIFQYYEEEERQRGNFPDRFSGHQFPNYSSELNVNALLLGDSALYLCASSLGNSGANVLTFGAGSRLTVL.

This chain uses TRBV6-5 with TRBJ1-4; D gene ambiguous. V was clipped by 5 bases and J by 0 bases, with 7 bases between them. Germline V CDR1 and CDR2: MNHEY, SVGAGI. The CDR3 is made up of 14 amino acids. CDR3 bases: TGTGCCAGCAGTCACAGACCAACTAATGAAAAACTGTTTTTT. It specifies CASSHRPTNEKLFF.

This chain links TRBV27 with TRBJ2-3, with D unresolved. Per germline, CDR1 MNHEY and CDR2 SMNVEV (reference sequence). The CDR3 runs 15 residues. V gave up 4 bases and J gave up 3 bases, with 14 bases separating them. The CDR3 loop is CASSWTSSRTDTQYF. Here the CDR3 DNA reads TGTGCCAGCAGTTGGACGTCGTCCCGAACAGATACGCAGTATTTT.

J is TRBJ2-3 and V is TRBV28; D gene ambiguous. This CDR3 is built from 17 residues. CDR1 and CDR2 from the germline V gene are MDHEN and SYDVKM. Between the trimmed V and J ends, which lost 1 base and 0 bases, there was a span of 14 bases. DNA of the CDR3: TGTGCCAGCAGTTTATACCCCCGGGTGGGAAGCACAGATACGCAGTATTTT. Translation: CASSLYPRVGSTDTQYF.

This clone was seen a few times. V usage is TRBV4-1 and J usage is TRBJ1-1, with 10 bases fitting TRBD1. With 2 bases clipped from V and 4 bases from J, the junction kept 4 bases outside the gene matches. This CDR3 has 15 amino acids. CDR1 and CDR2 from the germline V gene are MGHRA and YSYEKL. CDR3 nucleotides: TGCGCCAGCAGCCAACCGGGACAGGGGTCCACTGAAGCTTTCTTT. It codes for CASSQPGQGSTEAFF.

This clone was counted a few times. V is TRBV5-6 and J is TRBJ1-1, with TRBD1 as a possible D gene (5 bases). Between the trimmed V and J ends, which lost 4 bases and 1 base, there was a span of 11 bases. Germline CDR1 and CDR2: SGHDT and YYEEEE. There are 14 residues in the CDR3. CDR3 region: CASSPWQGNTEAFF. DNA of the CDR3: TGTGCCAGCAGCCCCTGGCAGGGGAACACTGAAGCTTTCTTT.

Concerning this clone: One end of the junction varies from germline; a read error may be responsible. This chain links TRBV5-4 with TRBJ2-3; 8 bases fit TRBD2. The CDR3 has 16 residues. The germline V gene has CDR1 SGHNT and CDR2 YYREEE (reference sequence). The CDR3 coding sequence is TGCGCCAGCAGCCAAGGAAACCGGGGGGGCCCAGATACGCAGTATTTT. This codes for CASSQGNRGGPDTQYF.